This T cell receptor (beta chain) was recorded in a study of blood T cell repertoires in COVID-19. Sequencing used immunoSEQ multiplex PCR; TCRdb keeps in-frame clones, though not all of them. The table records hundreds of thousands of clones, around 88% of them present only once. CDR1 and CDR2 from the germline V gene are MNHEY and SVGAGI. Trimming pared 1 base from V and 1 base from J, leaving 10 bases between. The CDR3 contains 15 residues. The sample was peripheral blood. This rearrangement joins TRBV6-5 to TRBJ1-1; the D is unclear. The receptor comes from a woman in her twenties or thirties who had recovered from COVID-19. The CDR3 nucleotides are TGTGCCAGCAGTTACTGGGCAGGTGAGAACACTGAAGCTTTCTTT. The encoded protein is CASSYWAGENTEAFF.